A selection of T cell receptor beta chains follows, all from one sample in a study of shared clonotypes between healthy human individuals. The repertoire was sequenced with immunoSEQ multiplex PCR; TCRdb's copy has only in-frame clones and lacks some. The sample yields under 600,000 clones, around 80% seen once. The sample was PBMCs. These receptors were obtained from a woman in her thirties or forties in good health. Some clones in this sample may be carry-over from other donors' samples. The CDR3 runs from the conserved cysteine through the conserved F or W.

J: TRBJ1-1
V: TRBV2
CDR3: CASSERQGAKAFF

J: TRBJ2-7
V: TRBV7-8
CDR3: CASSLPGTFYEQYF

J: TRBJ2-6
V: TRBV7-2
CDR3: CASSLAQQGSSGANVLTF

J: TRBJ2-3
V: TRBV10-3
CDR3: CAISESGVADTQYF

J: TRBJ2-1
V: TRBV28
CDR3: CASSLWMTGESEQFF

J: TRBJ2-4
V: TRBV7-2
CDR3: CASSLRTSGGDIQYF

J: TRBJ2-7
V: TRBV12-5
CDR3: CASALLAGGEQYF

J: TRBJ2-3
V: TRBV6-1
CDR3: CASSEASPRTDTQYF

J: TRBJ2-3
V: TRBV5-1
CDR3: CASSRGTYTDTQYF

J: TRBJ2-3
V: TRBV25-1
CDR3: CASSTRDSTDTQYF

J: TRBJ1-6
V: TRBV27
CDR3: CASNTYNSPLHF

J: TRBJ2-5
V: TRBV25-1
CDR3: CASSEYHRGYQETQYF

J: TRBJ1-5
V: TRBV6-1
CDR3: CATGTGGSRQPQHF

J: TRBJ2-2
V: TRBV19
CDR3: CASSRRGIPGELFF

J: TRBJ2-6
V: TRBV5-1
CDR3: CASSITSSGANVLTF

J: -
V: TRBV25-1
CDR3: CASSAPGTVTYEQYF

J: TRBJ1-2
V: TRBV15
CDR3: CATTSGGQGSGYTF

J: TRBJ2-3
V: TRBV27
CDR3: CASSKATGADTQYF

J: TRBJ2-3
V: TRBV11-1
CDR3: CASSLGRTGASDTQYF

J: TRBJ2-7
V: TRBV7-2
CDR3: CASSPGDRAGDEQYF

J: TRBJ2-1
V: TRBV5-1
CDR3: CASSLEGGRVVEQFF

J: TRBJ2-5
V: TRBV5-1
CDR3: CASSLGLGSLDETQYF

J: TRBJ2-7
V: TRBV28
CDR3: CASAAGHYEQYF

J: TRBJ2-1
V: TRBV7-6
CDR3: CASSPFGSGNEQFF

J: TRBJ2-7
V: TRBV2
CDR3: CASRRSGGSSYEQYF

J: TRBJ2-5
V: TRBV18
CDR3: CASSLNSGSQETQYF